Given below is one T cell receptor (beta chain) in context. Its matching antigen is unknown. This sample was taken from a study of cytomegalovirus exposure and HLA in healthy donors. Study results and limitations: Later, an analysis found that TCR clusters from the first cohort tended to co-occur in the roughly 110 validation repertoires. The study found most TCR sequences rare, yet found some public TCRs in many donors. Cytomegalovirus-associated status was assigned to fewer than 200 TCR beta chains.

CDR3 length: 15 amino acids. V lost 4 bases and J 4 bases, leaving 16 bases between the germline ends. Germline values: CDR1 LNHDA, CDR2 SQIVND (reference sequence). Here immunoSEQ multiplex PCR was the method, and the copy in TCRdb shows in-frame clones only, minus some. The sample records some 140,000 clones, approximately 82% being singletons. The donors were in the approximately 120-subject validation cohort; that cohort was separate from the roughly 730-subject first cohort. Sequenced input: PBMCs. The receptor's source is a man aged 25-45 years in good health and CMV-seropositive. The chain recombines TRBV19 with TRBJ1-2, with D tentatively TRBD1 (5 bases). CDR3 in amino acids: CASSTRLRDGYGYTF. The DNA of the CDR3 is TGTGCCAGTAGTACCAGGCTCAGGGATGGCTATGGCTACACCTTC.